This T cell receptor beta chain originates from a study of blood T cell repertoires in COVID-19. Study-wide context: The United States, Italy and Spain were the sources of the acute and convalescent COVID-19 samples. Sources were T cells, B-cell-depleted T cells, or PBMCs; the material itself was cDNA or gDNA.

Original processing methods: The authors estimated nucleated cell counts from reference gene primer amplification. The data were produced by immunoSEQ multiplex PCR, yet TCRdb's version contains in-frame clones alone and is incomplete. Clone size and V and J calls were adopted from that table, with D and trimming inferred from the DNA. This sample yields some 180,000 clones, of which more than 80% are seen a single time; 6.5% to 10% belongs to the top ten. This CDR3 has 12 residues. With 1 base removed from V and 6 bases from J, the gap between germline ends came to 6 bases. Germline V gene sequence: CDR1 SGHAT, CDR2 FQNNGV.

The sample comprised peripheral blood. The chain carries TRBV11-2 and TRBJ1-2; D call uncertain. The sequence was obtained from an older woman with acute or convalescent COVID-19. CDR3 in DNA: TGTGCCAGCAGCTTAGTTGGGCATGGCTACACCTTC. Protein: CASSLVGHGYTF. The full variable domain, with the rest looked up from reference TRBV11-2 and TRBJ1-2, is EAGVAQSPRYKIIEKRQSVAFWCNPISGHATLYWYQQILGQGPKLLIQFQNNGVVDDSQLPKDRFSAERLKGVDSTLKIQPAKLEDSAVYLCASSLVGHGYTFGSGTRLTVV.